The 18 T cell receptor beta chains presented below share a single source sample, sequenced in a study of blood T cell repertoires in COVID-19. The assay was immunoSEQ multiplex PCR, and TCRdb's table has in-frame clones only and misses some. The data contain 150,000 to 200,000 clones, approximately 80% of them singletons. Sequencing used PBMCs or T cells enriched from blood (not recorded which). The receptors shown here come from a man in his sixties or seventies who had been exposed to COVID-19.

This clone was recorded a few times. The chain's CDR3 is CASGIQGADNSPLHF. CDR3 sequence (DNA): TGTGCCAGCGGAATACAGGGGGCCGATAATTCACCCCTCCACTTT. The V gene is TRBV5-4, the J gene TRBJ1-6; 9 positions match TRBD1. The germline V gene has CDR1 SGHNT and CDR2 YYREEE (reference sequence). The V and J ends lost 7 bases and 5 bases, in that order; junction bases with no gene match: 7. The CDR3 is made up of 15 amino acids.

The rearrangement uses TRBV3-1 (or the pseudogene TRBV3-2) and TRBJ2-1; TRBD2 is a possible D gene (6 bases). Germline CDR1 and CDR2: LGHDT and YNNKEL (reference sequence). Deletions cut 0 bases from V and 6 bases from J, with 12 bases between. The CDR3 totals 15 residues. The chain's CDR3 is CASSQDPSVGNEQFF. The CDR3 DNA sequence: TGTGCCAGCAGCCAAGACCCTAGCGTGGGCAATGAGCAGTTCTTC.

This chain connects TRBV2 to TRBJ1-6, with D possibly TRBD1 on 5 matching bases. V was shortened by 6 bases and J by 10 bases, with 10 bases between the two germline ends. This CDR3 has 12 amino acids. The germline CDR1 and CDR2 sequences are SNHLY and FYNNEI. DNA of the CDR3: TGTGCCAGCAGAATGACAGCCTCACCCCTCCACTTT. This codes for CASRMTASPLHF.

The rearrangement links TRBV2 to TRBJ1-1; weak D call: TRBD1 (6 bases). The CDR3 length is 13 residues. Germline V gene data show CDR1 as SNHLY and CDR2 as FYNNEI. The V and J ends lost 8 bases and 8 bases respectively, with 18 bases between them. CDR3 sequence reads: CASGDTPGQEAFF. In DNA, the CDR3 is TGTGCCAGCGGGGATACTCCGGGACAAGAAGCTTTCTTT.

The DNA of the CDR3 is TGTGCCAGCAGCCCTACTAGCGACGGAGACTACGAGCAGTACTTC. Protein product: CASSPTSDGDYEQYF. The chain combines TRBV11-2 with TRBJ2-7; 7 bases fit TRBD2. The CDR3 contains 15 residues. CDR1 is SGHAT, CDR2 FQNNGV, per germline. The J segment lost 3 bases and the V segment lost 5 bases, leaving 10 bases of the junction unmatched.

The chain carries TRBV28 and TRBJ2-7; 11 bases align to TRBD2. V was pared by 1 base and J by 2 bases, with 4 bases of the junction left unmatched. Germline CDR1 reads MDHEN; CDR2 reads SYDVKM. This CDR3 has 16 residues. The CDR3 coding sequence is TGTGCCAGCAGTTTATTCGGGACTAGCGGACCCTACGAGCAGTACTTC. Translating it yields CASSLFGTSGPYEQYF.

The J gene is TRBJ1-5, the V gene TRBV15; D unclear. The CDR3 totals 14 residues. CDR1 is LNHNV and CDR2 is YYDKDF in the germline V gene (reference sequence). Trimming cost V 1 base and J 11 bases, with 15 bases left between them. CDR3 protein: CATSRVGKEGTQHF. DNA of the CDR3: TGTGCCACCAGCAGAGTAGGGAAGGAGGGAACCCAGCATTTT.

This clone was seen just once. In nucleotides, the CDR3 is TGTGCCAGTAGTACCTCCTGGCAGGGAACTCAGCCCCAGCATTTT. Residues: CASSTSWQGTQPQHF. This sequence joins TRBV19 and TRBJ1-5, with a weak D call TRBD1 (5 bases). CDR1 LNHDA and CDR2 SQIVND come from the germline V gene (reference sequence). V shed 4 bases and J shed 6 bases, with 16 bases lying between them. This CDR3 has 15 amino acids.

The V and J genes are TRBV30 and TRBJ2-5; D may be TRBD1 (6 bases). The CDR3 runs to 12 residues. Germline loops: CDR1 GTSNPN, CDR2 SVGIG (reference sequence). V dropped 5 bases and J dropped 2 bases, with 9 bases sitting between them. CDR3: CAWGQLQETQYF. The CDR3 DNA is TGTGCCTGGGGACAGTTACAAGAGACCCAGTACTTC.

The chain is built from TRBV2 and TRBJ1-3; TRBD1 agrees at 10 bases. The trim removed 7 bases at V and 4 bases at J, leaving 7 bases unmatched. The CDR3 sequence is 15 residues long. Germline V gene lookup returns CDR1 SNHLY and CDR2 FYNNEI. Here the CDR3 reads CASTRQGAGGNTIYF. The CDR3 DNA sequence: TGTGCCAGCACCCGACAGGGGGCAGGGGGAAACACCATATATTTT.

This clone showed up just a few times. The chain uses TRBV5-5 and TRBJ2-7; D gene ambiguous. The germline CDR1 and CDR2 sequences are SGHKS and YYEKEE (reference sequence). The V end was cut by 1 base, the J end by 5 bases, with 4 bases between. There are 11 residues in the CDR3. The CDR3 protein is CASSLLHEQYF. CDR3 DNA: TGTGCCAGCAGCTTGCTACACGAGCAGTACTTC.

The V call is TRBV24-1, the J call TRBJ1-5, with 7 bases identical to TRBD1. CDR3 size: 12 residues. Trimming cost V 9 bases and J 7 bases; bases outside gene matches: 5. Germline V lookup: CDR1 KGHDR, CDR2 SFDVKD. The CDR3 DNA follows: TGTGCCACCCCGGAGGGGGCACAGCCCCAGCATTTT. Its protein is CATPEGAQPQHF.

The rearrangement uses TRBV7-7 and TRBJ2-7; TRBD2 agrees at 14 bases. J gave up 5 bases and V 5 bases, and 5 bases lay outside the gene matches. The CDR3 consists of 15 residues. Germline assignment: CDR1 SSHAT and CDR2 FNYEAQ (reference sequence). The CDR3 sequence: CASSPTSGRADEQYF. The CDR3 DNA reads TGTGCCAGCAGCCCGACTAGCGGGAGGGCCGACGAGCAGTACTTC.

This sequence joins TRBV19 and TRBJ2-1; weak D call: TRBD2 (6 bases). V was clipped by 3 bases and J by 5 bases, with 14 bases between them. The CDR3 covers 15 residues. The germline V gene has CDR1 LNHDA and CDR2 SQIVND (reference sequence). CDR3 DNA: TGTGCCAGTAGTATCAGAGTCGCGGGACACAATGAGCAGTTCTTC. As protein: CASSIRVAGHNEQFF.

This sequence joins TRBV18 and TRBJ2-2, with D perhaps TRBD2 (5 bases). There are 15 residues in the CDR3. Trimming shortened V by 3 bases and J by 7 bases, and 15 bases separated the two germline ends. In germline, CDR1 is KGHSH, CDR2 LQKENI. The CDR3 DNA is TGTGCCAGCTCACCCTGGACTGCCCAAGGCGGGGAGCTGTTTTTT. Protein sequence: CASSPWTAQGGELFF. The full variable domain, in which reference TRBV18 and TRBJ2-2 provide the parts outside the CDR3, is NAGVMQNPRHLVRRRGQEARLRCSPMKGHSHVYWYRQLPEEGLKFMVYLQKENIIDESGMPKERFSAEFPKEGPSILRIQQVVRGDSAAYFCASSPWTAQGGELFFGEGSRLTVL.

This clone was recorded only once. This chain joins TRBV30 and TRBJ1-5; 7 nucleotides align to TRBD1. CDR1 is GTSNPN, CDR2 SVGIG, per germline (reference sequence). V lost 2 bases and J lost 3; bases outside the gene matches: 10. The CDR3 has 16 residues. The CDR3 loop is CAWSSPQGVLNQPQHF. CDR3 DNA sequence: TGTGCCTGGAGTTCTCCCCAGGGGGTTCTCAATCAGCCCCAGCATTTT.

J is TRBJ1-2 and V is TRBV27; 8 bases are shared with TRBD1. V shed 2 bases and J 3 bases; nucleotides not matched to a gene: 2. The CDR3 has 14 residues. Germline CDR1 and CDR2: MNHEY and SMNVEV (reference sequence). The CDR3 region is CASSLRQGYYGYTF. The CDR3 DNA reads TGTGCCAGCAGTTTACGACAGGGGTACTATGGCTACACCTTC.

V usage is TRBV28 and J usage is TRBJ2-3; the match to TRBD2 covers 11 bases. The germline V gene has CDR1 MDHEN and CDR2 SYDVKM. The CDR3 runs to 15 residues. Trimming cost V 6 bases and J 1 base; bases outside gene matches: 3. The CDR3 is CASSLAGGRTDTQYF. The CDR3 nucleotides are TGTGCCAGCAGCTTAGCGGGAGGGCGCACAGATACGCAGTATTTT. The full variable domain, with the rest looked up from reference TRBV28 and TRBJ2-3, is DVKVTQSSRYLVKRTGEKVFLECVQDMDHENMFWYRQDPGLGLRLIYFSYDVKMKEKGDIPEGYSVSREKKERFSLILESASTNQTSMYLCASSLAGGRTDTQYFGPGTRLTVL.